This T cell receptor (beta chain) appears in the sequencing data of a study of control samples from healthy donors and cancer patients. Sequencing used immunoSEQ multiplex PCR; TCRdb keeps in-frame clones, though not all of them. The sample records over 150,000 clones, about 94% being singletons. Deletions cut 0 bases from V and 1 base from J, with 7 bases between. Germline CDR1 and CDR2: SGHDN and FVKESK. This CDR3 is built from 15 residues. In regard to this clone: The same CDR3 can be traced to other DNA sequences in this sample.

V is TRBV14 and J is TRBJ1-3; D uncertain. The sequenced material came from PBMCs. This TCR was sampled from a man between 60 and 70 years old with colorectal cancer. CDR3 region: CASSQDPSSGNTIYF. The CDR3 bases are TGTGCCAGCAGCCAAGACCCCTCATCTGGAAACACCATATATTTT.